This T cell receptor (beta chain) is drawn from a study of neoadjuvant anti-PD-1 for oral cavity cancer. Study-wide background: Non-progressing patients received a fourth nivolumab dose near day 43, then surgery on days 50-56. Whole-study results and caveats: Pretreatment Treg/Th17 ratio correlated inversely with post-treatment tumor clonality. Only a few patients per response group were TCR-analyzed; validation needed. Post-nivolumab, blood T cell clonality was significantly elevated in non-responders.

Stated time point: after neoadjuvant nivolumab, at surgical resection. CDR1 is SGHAT, CDR2 FQNNGV, per germline. V lost 3 bases and J lost 4, with 7 bases in between. CDR3 length equals 13 residues. Libraries were prepared by immunoSEQ multiplex PCR; TCRdb keeps only in-frame clonotypes and omits some of them. The table lists just under 70,000 clones, more than 75% of them singletons. This clone was counted between two and nine times. What it binds is not known. The same CDR3 can be traced to other DNA sequences in this sample. The clonotype was recovered from a person between 40 and 85 years old with oral cavity squamous cell carcinoma. Sequenced material: PBMCs, taken after nivolumab (anti-PD-1) treatment. The gene calls are TRBV11-2 and TRBJ1-5; D is unclear. CDR3 sequence: CASSFSENQPQHF. The CDR3 DNA reads as TGTGCCAGCAGCTTTTCGGAGAATCAGCCCCAGCATTTT.